This paragraph covers one TCR beta chain sequence. Its antigen remains undetermined. No quality values exist for individual bases; no much larger clone is one base distant. In total, 600 or so healthy bone marrow donors made up the cohort. At the time of sampling, every cohort member was nominally healthy, though immune exposures that went unrecorded were likely present. The donor tested CMV seropositive and was one of the 289 seropositive cohort members. Every donor gave a peripheral blood sample, and the peripheral blood mononuclear cells from that sample were used for TCR beta sequencing. The Qiagen DNeasy Blood Extraction Kit was used to extract genomic DNA from the blood cell samples. The CDR3 numbers 16 residues from cysteine through valine. The sequence is cut down to CDR3 DNA, 48 bases in frame from base 1. The library came from the immunoSEQ multiplex PCR assay. For the multiplex PCR, a mixture combining 60 forward primers for TCR Vbeta segments and 13 reverse primers for TCR Jbeta segments was used. The CDR3 region of rearranged TCR beta genes was amplified from genomic DNA with a multiplex PCR assay. The amplified TCR beta libraries were sequenced on the Illumina HiSeq System as 87-base-pair reads. Concerning the study's data processing: In a later analysis, around 80 million unique TCR beta chains were counted across the approximately 640 repertoires, and around 10 million of these chains were shared by at least two donors. Raw reads were error-corrected and collapsed into unique sequences with a nearest-neighbor algorithm that merged closely related sequences to remove PCR and sequencing errors. V, D and J gene segments were assigned by aligning CDR3 sequences to IMGT reference sequences. For a sequence to be retained, a match of at least six nucleotides was required to both a V gene segment and a J gene segment. A rearrangement counted as productive if the CDR3 had no stop codons and remained in frame with V and J, and every other rearrangement counted as non-productive. Following IMGT convention, CDR3 was defined as the stretch from the second conserved V-encoded cysteine up to the conserved J-encoded phenylalanine. In an earlier analysis of around 540 of the donors, sequences lacking an unambiguous match to a single V gene segment were excluded. In an earlier analysis of 587 of the donors, a V segment was called functional when productive rearrangements were above 56.7%, and segregating when the standard deviation between donors exceeded 5%. A statistical classification framework was developed to diagnose cytomegalovirus status using the catalog of TCR beta chain sequences. A later analysis assigned V and J genes by comparing TCR nucleotide sequences with IMGT/GENE-DB human TR gene sequences. The TCRdist pipeline was used in a later analysis to assign CDR3 sequences and most-parsimonious VDJ recombination scenarios. A later analysis defined each TCR beta chain by its CDR3 amino acid sequence plus V-gene family, and excluded reads lacking a unique V-gene family. To address suspected cross-contamination and a sequencing artifact, a later analysis removed approximately 590 highly shared, low-generation-probability nucleotide sequences. For each public chain, a later analysis derived a clonal expansion index from normalized ranks of inferred template counts within each repertoire. In a later analysis, generation probabilities were computed using a VDJ recombination model fitted to out-of-frame rearrangements, and the results were checked against IGoR. In a later analysis, hypergeometric tests were used to score TCR-TCR, TCR-HLA and TCR-CMV co-occurrence, with a repertoire-size bias correction applied to TCR pairs. False discovery rates were estimated in a later analysis by permuting HLA or CMV assignments 20 times. In a later analysis, co-occurring TCRs were grouped using DBSCAN, with TCRdist sequence similarity added in when clustering inside HLA-allele-positive subsets. Repertoires with fewer than 30,000 or more than 120,000 public chains were left out of co-occurrence clustering, as were about 5 repertoires with anomalous nucleotide sharing. Here the immuneACCESS table is served through TCRdb, limited to in-frame sequences with V and J called. Missing clones are a known gap in these copies; in checked studies unresolved V genes cover under half, and the rest lacks a known reason. From that table come the V and J calls and clone size; the DNA was used to work out D and trimming. For this sample the table gives 200,000 or so clones, of which approximately 82% were detected only once. Just over 2% of the sample comes from the top ten.

These data come from a study of cytomegalovirus exposure and HLA in healthy donors (dated by TCRdb to 2017 to 2019). Context from the whole study: In an earlier analysis of 587 of the donors, less than 350 Gb of sequence data and 90 million to 120 million unique TCR beta sequences from about 190 million T cells were reported. Across some 400 genotyped donors of the cohort, an average of about 250,000 unique TCR beta nucleotide sequences per donor were sequenced, and about a sixth of those sequences were non-productive. HLA typing included class I and class II loci at four-digit resolution. An earlier analysis of approximately 640 of the donors applied high-throughput TCR beta sequencing to assess whether each TCR beta V gene segment acted as functional or pseudogenic. The study used immunosequencing to profile the T cell repertoires of under 700 subjects and linked those repertoires to cytomegalovirus serostatus. The study was designed to test whether signatures of past pathogen exposure could be identified by cataloging public T cell receptors. The genetic ancestry cluster associated with self-reported Caucasian donors included 81% of the roughly 360 genotyped donors. A later genetic analysis used genome-wide SNP genotypes for about 55% of the 666 donors, treating that subset as a discovery cohort. Besides the first cohort of 550 to 750 subjects, a separate validation cohort made up of about 120 different subjects was used. About 5 DR-DQ haplotypes were handled as single units for association and clustering, since linkage in the cohort was strong. To study patterns of TCR occurrence, a later analysis re-analyzed previously published TCR beta repertoires from 600 to 750 donors and added high-resolution HLA genotyping. Rather than drawing on any new phenotypic data, the later analysis identified candidate immune exposures from TCR beta sequences and the way those sequences occurred across donors. Alongside the repertoire data, information on donor age, sex, ethnicity and CMV serostatus was compiled. All discovery cohort repertoires had been generated using a single sequencing platform. To predict cytomegalovirus infection status, the study combined high-throughput TCR immunosequencing, statistical association of individual TCRs with disease status, and machine learning. The number of donors typed differed by locus, with about 629-630 for A, B, C, DRB1 and DQB1, 522 for DQA1, 606 for DPA1, and 472 for DPB1. An early release that covered fewer than 750 HLA-typed donors contained approximately 300 gigabases of sequencing data and 85 million to 100 million unique TCR sequences.

The research as a whole found: Most TCR sequences were seen in very few donors, while some public TCRs were found in many individuals. Compared with equally common non-associated chains, HLA-associated TCR beta chains in a later analysis were more clonally expanded and had lower generation probabilities. Because HLA typing was missing for some donors at each locus, association tests included only the typed subset. Some IMGT-functional V segments, including TRBV6-2 and TRBV6-3, could not be distinguished by the 87-base-pair reads and were therefore excluded. According to the authors, the approach could potentially be generalized to other disease states and immunological phenotypes. The only immune exposure information available for the cohort was CMV serostatus. The sequencing pipeline was judged likely to have produced a cluster of highly shared sequence variants as a technical artifact. Correlated functional status among segregating V segments might be attributable to linkage disequilibrium, but an unknown experimental factor could not be ruled out. In both the original and validation cohorts, the classifier was reported to diagnose cytomegalovirus status with high specificity and sensitivity. In vitro tests confirmed that a few of the cytomegalovirus-associated TCR beta chains recognize cytomegalovirus antigens. Sequencing depth was assumed to be roughly uniform across donors in the presence/absence analyses, though that assumption may not hold. A total of 150 to 200 TCR beta chains were listed by the study as associated with cytomegalovirus. Strong co-occurrence of HLA alleles, especially DR and DQ, made assigning TCR associations to individual alleles difficult. In a later genetic analysis, a missense DCLRE1C variant was associated with V-gene and J-gene trimming of TCR beta chains, and the association was replicated in an independent cohort. In a later analysis, TCR association rates were found to vary across HLA loci, with the most associated TCRs seen for DRB1 alleles and the fewest for HLA-C alleles. A later analysis reported that several top co-occurrence clusters appeared linked to parvovirus B19, influenza, CMV and Epstein-Barr virus. In an earlier analysis of over 550 of the donors, most TCR beta V segments were observed in productive rearrangements about 87% or about 30% of the time, broadly matching IMGT annotations. Most CMV-associated TCR beta chains appeared to be HLA-restricted in a later analysis, and the HLA associations seemed to be driven largely by CMV exposure. Only TCR beta chains were sequenced in this cohort, and the absence of alpha or paired-chain data limited detectable features. Because counts were too low, about 17 rarely observed V segments, including chromosome 9 orphons, were excluded from the earlier analysis of fewer than 650 of the donors. Compared with the roughly 670-donor mean, donors in an Asian-associated ancestry cluster had fewer N-insertions in productive TCRs, according to a later genetic analysis. Specific HLA alleles were associated with 15,000 to 20,000 TCR beta sequences at a false discovery rate of 0.05 in a later analysis. A further reported finding was that TCR beta sequences accurately predicted the HLA-A and HLA-B alleles for most subjects in the first cohort.

Here the chain combines TRBV21-1 and TRBJ2-7; no DNA check was done on the table's D call, TRBD2. TRBV21-1 is listed as a pseudogene. Sequenced input: PBMCs. This TCR was sampled from a woman under 30 in good health and CMV-seropositive. In nucleotide form, the sequence is TGTGCCAGCAGCCCCTCGGGGGGGGTGGGGACCTACGAGCAGTACGTC. Its protein product is CASSPSGGVGTYEQYV.